This TCR beta chain derives from a study of blood T cell repertoires in COVID-19. Looking at the study overall: Both acute and convalescent COVID-19 samples were obtained from the United States, Italy and Spain.

Germline assignment: CDR1 LNHDA and CDR2 SQIVND (reference sequence). The V and J ends lost 4 bases and 5 bases, in that order; junction bases with no gene match: 6. The CDR3 is 14 residues long. Assay: immunoSEQ multiplex PCR; the TCRdb copy retains only in-frame clones and omits some. Of 95,000 to 150,000 clones listed, 88% are singletons. The sample taken for sequencing was peripheral blood. The chain links TRBV19 to TRBJ2-5; 8 bases are shared with TRBD2. The sequence derives from a woman aged 45 to 65 with active or convalescent COVID-19. The CDR3: CASSTGGGEETQYF. The CDR3 region has the DNA TGTGCCAGTAGTACCGGGGGGGGCGAGGAGACCCAGTACTTC.